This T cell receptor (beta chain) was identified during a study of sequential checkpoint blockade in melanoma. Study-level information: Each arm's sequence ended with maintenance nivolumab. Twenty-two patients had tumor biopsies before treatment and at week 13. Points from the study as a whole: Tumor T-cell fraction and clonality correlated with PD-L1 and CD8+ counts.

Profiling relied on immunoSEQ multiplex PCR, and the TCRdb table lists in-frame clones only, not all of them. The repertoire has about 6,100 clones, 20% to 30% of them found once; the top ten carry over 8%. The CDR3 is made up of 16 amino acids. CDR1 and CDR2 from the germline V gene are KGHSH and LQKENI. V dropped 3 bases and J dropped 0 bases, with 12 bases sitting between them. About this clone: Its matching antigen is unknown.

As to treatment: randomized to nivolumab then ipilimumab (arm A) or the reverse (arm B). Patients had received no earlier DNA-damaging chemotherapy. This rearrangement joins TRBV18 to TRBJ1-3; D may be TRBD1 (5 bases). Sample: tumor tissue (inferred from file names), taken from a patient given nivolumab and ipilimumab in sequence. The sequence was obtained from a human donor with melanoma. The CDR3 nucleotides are TGTGCCAGCTCACCTTATGACAGTAGCTCTGGAAACACCATATATTTT. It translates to CASSPYDSSSGNTIYF.